This T cell receptor beta chain is from a study of technical replicates of blood from several donors. Measured with immunoSEQ multiplex PCR; TCRdb has only the in-frame clones, and not every one. The top ten clones hold 0.2% to 0.3% of a sample with some 78,000 clones, approximately 93% of them seen once. Trimming cost V 1 base and J 4 bases; bases outside gene matches: 6. The V gene's germline CDR1 is MNHEY and CDR2 SMNVEV (reference sequence). The CDR3 contains 16 residues. V gene TRBV27 combines with J gene TRBJ2-1, with 8 nucleotides matching TRBD2. Sequenced sample: T cells isolated from PBMCs. This clonotype was sampled from a human donor in good health. The CDR3 loop is CASSLFTSGLYNEQFF. CDR3 in DNA: TGTGCCAGCAGTTTATTTACTAGCGGACTTTACAATGAGCAGTTCTTC.